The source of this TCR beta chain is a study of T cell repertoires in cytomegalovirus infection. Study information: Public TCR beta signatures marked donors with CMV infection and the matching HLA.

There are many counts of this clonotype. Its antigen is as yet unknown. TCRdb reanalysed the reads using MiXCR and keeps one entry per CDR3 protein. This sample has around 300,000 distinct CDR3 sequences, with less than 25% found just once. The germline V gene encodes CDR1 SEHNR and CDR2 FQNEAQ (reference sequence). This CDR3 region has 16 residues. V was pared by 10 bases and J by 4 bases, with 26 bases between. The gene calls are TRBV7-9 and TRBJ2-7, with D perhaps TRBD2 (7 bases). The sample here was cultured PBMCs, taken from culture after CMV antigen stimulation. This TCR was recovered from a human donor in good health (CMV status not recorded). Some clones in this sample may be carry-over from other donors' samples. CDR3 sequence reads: CATESRGGPTGYEQYV. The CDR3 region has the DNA TGTGCCACCGAATCGAGGGGGGGACCCACGGGGTACGAGCAGTACGTC.